The clone carrying this TCR beta chain occurred a few times. As yet, its antigen is unknown. CDR1 and CDR2 from the germline V gene are GTSNPN and SVGIG (reference sequence). CDR3 length equals 14 residues. The V and J ends lost 5 bases and 4 bases, in that order; junction bases with no gene match: 10. The sample originates from a study of T cells in localized non-small cell lung cancer. Findings of the study overall: A denser population of T cells in blood accompanied longer overall survival. Without multi-region sequencing, intratumor heterogeneity could not be excluded. Appearance in adjacent lung was seen for a median about 58 of the top 100 tumor clones.

The protocol was immunoSEQ multiplex PCR, while the TCRdb copy is restricted to in-frame clones and leaves out a portion. The repertoire has some 50,000 clones, 81% of them found once; the top ten carry 17%. The V and J genes are TRBV30 and TRBJ2-7; 8 bases map to TRBD2. The sequence was collected from a man between 35 and 75 years old with stage III lung adenocarcinoma. Here the sequenced sample was peripheral blood mononuclear cells, taken before any cancer treatment. The CDR3 sequence is CAWAYGGALYEQYF. The CDR3 bases are TGTGCCTGGGCTTACGGGGGGGCTTTGTACGAGCAGTACTTC.